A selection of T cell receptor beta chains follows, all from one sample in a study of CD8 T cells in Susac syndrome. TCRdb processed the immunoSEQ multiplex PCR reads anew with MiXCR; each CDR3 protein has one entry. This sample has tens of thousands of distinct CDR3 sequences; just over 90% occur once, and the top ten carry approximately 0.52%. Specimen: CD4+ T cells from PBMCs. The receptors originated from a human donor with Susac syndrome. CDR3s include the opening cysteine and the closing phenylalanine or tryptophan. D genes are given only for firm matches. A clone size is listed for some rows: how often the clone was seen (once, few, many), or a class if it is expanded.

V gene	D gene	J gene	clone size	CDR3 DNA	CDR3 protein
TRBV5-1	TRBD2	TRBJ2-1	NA	TGCGCCAGCAGCTTGGTGGCGGGGGGTATGGATGAGCAGTTCTTC	CASSLVAGGMDEQFF
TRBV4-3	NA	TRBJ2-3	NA	TGCGCCAGCAGCCAAGCAGAAACATGGGCGCCGGATACGCAGTATTTT	CASSQAETWAPDTQYF
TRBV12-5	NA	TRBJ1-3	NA	TGTGCTAGTGGTTACAAATCCGGGCTGACACGGGGAAACACCATATATTTT	CASGYKSGLTRGNTIYF
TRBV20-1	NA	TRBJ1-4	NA	TGCAGTGCAGACCGGGACCTTAATGAAAAACTGTTTTTT	CSADRDLNEKLFF
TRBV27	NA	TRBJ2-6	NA	TGTGCCAGCAGTTACAGAGGGGGGGCCAACGTCCTGACTTTC	CASSYRGGANVLTF
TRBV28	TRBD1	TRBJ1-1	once	TGTGCCAGCAGCCTCGGGGGGGAGACAGGGTACCGCGCTTTCTTT	CASSLGGETGYRAFF
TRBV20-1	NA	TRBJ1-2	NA	TGCAGTGCTAGAGATCCCTCCGTCAGCTATGGCTACACCTTC	CSARDPSVSYGYTF
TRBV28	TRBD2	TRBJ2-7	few	TGTGCCAGCAGTTTAGTTGGAGCGGGAGGCGAGCAGTACTTC	CASSLVGAGGEQYF
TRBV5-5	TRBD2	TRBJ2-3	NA	TGTGCCAGCAGCACCCTAGCGGGGGGATCCGCGCAGTATTTT	CASSTLAGGSAQYF
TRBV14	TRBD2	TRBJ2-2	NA	TGTGCCAGCAGCCGGACTAGCGGCAACACCGGGGAGCTGTTTTTT	CASSRTSGNTGELFF
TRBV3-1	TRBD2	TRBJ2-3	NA	TGTGCCAGCAGCCAAGCGGGGGGAGATACGCAGTATTTT	CASSQAGGDTQYF
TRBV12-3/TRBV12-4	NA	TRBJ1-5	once	TGTGCCAGCAGTTTTCTGCAGGGGAAGCAGCCCCAGCATTTT	CASSFLQGKQPQHF
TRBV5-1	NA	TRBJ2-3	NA	TGCGCCAGCAGCTTCCGGGACCGTGGGGATACGCAGTATTTT	CASSFRDRGDTQYF
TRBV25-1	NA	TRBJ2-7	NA	TGTGCCAGCAGTAAAAAGTACGAGCAGTACTTC	CASSKKYEQYF
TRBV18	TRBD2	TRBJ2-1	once	TGTGCCAGCTCACCCGGACTAGCGGGGAAAAATGAGCAGTTCTTC	CASSPGLAGKNEQFF
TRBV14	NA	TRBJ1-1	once	TGTGCCAGCAGCTTGGCCCACACTGAAGCTTTCTTT	CASSLAHTEAFF
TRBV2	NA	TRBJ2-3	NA	TGTGCCAGCAGGGAACAGCGGTTCACAGATACGCAGTATTTT	CASREQRFTDTQYF
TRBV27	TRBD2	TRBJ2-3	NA	TGTGCCAGCAGTTATGCCAGCGGGGCCGCTCCGTATACGCAGTATTTT	CASSYASGAAPYTQYF
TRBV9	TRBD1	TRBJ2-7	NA	TGTGCCAGCAGCGGACAGGGGGCCTACGAGCAGTACTTC	CASSGQGAYEQYF
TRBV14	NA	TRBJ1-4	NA	TGTGCCAGCAGCCAAGGGCGGGAACTGTTTTTT	CASSQGRELFF
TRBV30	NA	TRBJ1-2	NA	TGTGCCTGGAGTGCCACCTCGATAGTAGCTGGTGGCTACACCTTC	CAWSATSIVAGGYTF
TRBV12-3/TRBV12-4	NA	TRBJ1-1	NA	TGTGCCAGCAGTTTAGCGAGGCCGATGAACACTGAAGCTTTCTTT	CASSLARPMNTEAFF